A single sample is the source of the 32 T cell receptor beta chains below, sequenced in a study of T cell changes during pregnancy in multiple sclerosis. Assay used: immunoSEQ multiplex PCR; TCRdb lists only in-frame clones, some missing. Of about 48,000 clones listed, around 94% are singletons. The specimen comprised CD4+ T cells from peripheral blood mononuclear cells, sampled in the second trimester of pregnancy. These receptors all stem from a female donor in good health, enrolled as a control in a pregnancy study.

The rearrangement joins TRBV28 to TRBJ2-1, with D hard to call. This CDR3 comprises 15 residues. The V gene's germline CDR1 is MDHEN and CDR2 SYDVKM. V lost 8 bases and J 4 bases, leaving 18 bases between the germline ends. The CDR3 here is CASRDSVAGYNEQFF. CDR3 DNA: TGTGCCAGCCGTGACTCCGTAGCCGGGTACAATGAGCAGTTCTTC.

This clone was detected a few times. This CDR3 reads CSAQTDYGYTF. In DNA form, the CDR3 reads TGCAGTGCTCAAACGGACTATGGCTACACCTTC. The V gene is TRBV20-1, the J gene TRBJ1-2; D gene ambiguous. V was shortened by 5 bases and J by 3 bases, with 7 bases between the two germline ends. The CDR3 runs to 11 residues. CDR1 and CDR2 (germline): DFQATT, SNEGSKA (reference sequence).

The chain is built from TRBV18 and TRBJ2-2; 9 nucleotides line up with TRBD2. CDR1 is KGHSH, CDR2 LQKENI, per germline. V lost 2 bases and J lost 0; bases outside the gene matches: 7. CDR3 length equals 18 residues. CDR3 in amino acids: CASSPRASGTANTGELFF. The CDR3 nucleotides are TGTGCCAGCTCACCAAGGGCTAGCGGGACCGCGAACACCGGGGAGCTGTTTTTT.

The J gene is TRBJ2-7, the V gene TRBV7-9, with TRBD2 as a possible D gene (5 bases). Trimming shortened V by 3 bases and J by 2 bases, and 11 bases separated the two germline ends. The CDR3 length is 14 residues. Germline-derived CDR1 and CDR2 are SEHNR and FQNEAQ (reference sequence). In nucleotides, the CDR3 is TGTGCCAGCAGCTTTTCCTCTAGCCCCTACGAGCAGTACTTC. Amino acid sequence: CASSFSSSPYEQYF.

The chain uses TRBV7-9 and TRBJ2-1; D gene uncertain. Between the trimmed V and J ends, which lost 1 base and 7 bases, there was a span of 5 bases. The CDR3 spans 12 residues. The V gene's germline CDR1 is SEHNR and CDR2 FQNEAQ (reference sequence). Here the CDR3 reads CASSLVANEQFF. For the CDR3, the DNA is TGTGCCAGCAGCTTAGTAGCTAATGAGCAGTTCTTC.

The chain couples TRBV6-1 to TRBJ1-5; D is possibly TRBD1 (6 bases). Germline values: CDR1 MNHNS, CDR2 SASEGT. Trimming stripped 1 base from V and 4 bases from J, with 11 bases between. The CDR3 has 15 residues. CDR3 nucleotides: TGTGCCAGCAGTGAAGGGGCAGGGGATAATCAGCCCCAGCATTTT. It is translated as CASSEGAGDNQPQHF.

The chain couples TRBV10-3 to TRBJ2-1, with TRBD2 matching over 12 bases. V shed 0 bases and J 8 bases; nucleotides not matched to a gene: 5. Per germline, CDR1 ENHRY and CDR2 SYGVKD. CDR3 length: 16 residues. CDR3 in DNA: TGTGCCATCAGTGAGTCGGGGCTAGCGGGAGGGGATGAGCAGTTCTTC. Protein: CAISESGLAGGDEQFF.

The V gene is TRBV28, the J gene TRBJ2-1; 11 bases are shared with TRBD2. This CDR3 contains 11 residues. Germline lookup yields CDR1 MDHEN and CDR2 SYDVKM. CDR3 residues: CVAGGYNEQFF. DNA for the CDR3: TGTGTAGCGGGAGGGTACAATGAGCAGTTCTTC.

The chain's CDR3 is CASRRTSTDSNYGYTF. The CDR3 region has the DNA TGTGCCAGCAGGCGGACCTCGACAGATTCTAACTATGGCTACACCTTC. The genes are TRBV2 and TRBJ1-2; tentative D call: TRBD1 (5 bases). There are 16 residues in the CDR3. V was cut by 6 bases and J by 0 bases, with 17 bases left in between. CDR1 is SNHLY and CDR2 is FYNNEI in the germline V gene.

The chain has TRBV27 and TRBJ1-5; D not resolved. Germline assignment: CDR1 MNHEY and CDR2 SMNVEV (reference sequence). The CDR3 is made up of 13 amino acids. Trimming took 3 bases from V and 5 from J, leaving 8 bases between them. The CDR3: CASSLFSYQPQHF. DNA for the CDR3: TGTGCCAGCAGTTTGTTTTCGTATCAGCCCCAGCATTTT.

This chain joins TRBV27 and TRBJ2-7; tentatively, D is TRBD1 (5 bases). This CDR3 has 16 residues. Trimming took off 6 bases at V and 3 bases at J, with 21 bases between the two ends. Germline CDR1 and CDR2: MNHEY and SMNVEV (reference sequence). CDR3 sequence reads: CASRPVYRQILYEQYF. CDR3 in DNA: TGTGCCAGCAGACCAGTTTATCGACAGATACTCTACGAGCAGTACTTC.

The genes are TRBV7-3 and TRBJ2-1; 7 nucleotides align to TRBD2. CDR3 length: 16 amino acids. The V segment lost 5 bases and the J segment 9 bases; nucleotides outside the gene matches: 16. Germline CDR1 SGHTA, CDR2 FQGTGA. CDR3 coding DNA: TGTGCCAGCAGCACCGGACCCGGGGGGATAACGGGTGAGCAGTTCTTC. This translates into CASSTGPGGITGEQFF.

As DNA, the CDR3 is TGTGCCAGCAGCTTAAGTGGAGGCCTGGACTACGAGCAGTACTTC. It is translated as CASSLSGGLDYEQYF. The chain carries TRBV7-2 and TRBJ2-7; a weak D match, TRBD2 (5 bases). There are 15 residues in the CDR3. The germline V and J ends were trimmed by 2 bases and 3 bases, with 14 bases remaining between them. Germline V lookup: CDR1 SGHTA, CDR2 FQGNSA.

The V and J genes are TRBV20-1 and TRBJ1-6, with no clear D. Germline assignment: CDR1 DFQATT and CDR2 SNEGSKA (reference sequence). The ends were cut back, 3 bases at V and 14 bases at J, with 11 bases in the middle. This CDR3 has 11 amino acids. The CDR3 sequence: CSASKLGALHF. In DNA, the CDR3 is TGCAGTGCTAGTAAGCTCGGAGCCCTCCACTTT.

The chain joins TRBV4-3 to TRBJ2-1; D possibly corresponds to TRBD2 (5 bases). CDR3 size: 15 residues. The germline V gene encodes CDR1 LGHNA and CDR2 YSLEER. Trimming stripped 5 bases from V and 4 bases from J, with 15 bases between. The CDR3 loop reads CASSWSGTTYNEQFF. In nucleotides, the CDR3 is TGCGCCAGCAGCTGGAGCGGAACAACTTACAATGAGCAGTTCTTC.

The chain carries TRBV5-1 and TRBJ2-5; TRBD2 aligns across 8 bases. V shed 4 bases and J 5 bases; nucleotides not matched to a gene: 4. CDR1 is SGHRS and CDR2 is YFSETQ in the germline V gene. This CDR3 region has 13 residues. The CDR3 reads CASSPGGAETQYF. CDR3 sequence (DNA): TGCGCCAGCAGCCCGGGGGGGGCTGAGACCCAGTACTTC.

The chain employs TRBV19 and TRBJ1-2; weak D call: TRBD1 (6 bases). The CDR3 sequence is 14 residues long. The germline V gene encodes CDR1 LNHDA and CDR2 SQIVND (reference sequence). The V and J ends lost 4 bases and 4 bases respectively, with 13 bases between them. In DNA, the CDR3 is TGTGCCAGTAGTACGATGCGGACAGCCTATGGCTACACCTTC. Encoded protein: CASSTMRTAYGYTF.

This clone was seen just once. The chain couples TRBV6-5 to TRBJ1-1; maybe TRBD1 (6 bases). The CDR3 consists of 14 residues. The V end was cut by 6 bases, the J end by 6 bases, with 17 bases between. Germline lookup yields CDR1 MNHEY and CDR2 SVGAGI. The CDR3 DNA reads TGTGCCAGCAGGCCGCCGGGACACGGAGCTGAAGCTTTCTTT. This translates into CASRPPGHGAEAFF.

The V gene is TRBV6-1, the J gene TRBJ2-7, with D perhaps matching TRBD2 (7 bases). The CDR3 has 13 amino acids. Looked up from germline, CDR1 is MNHNS and CDR2 is SASEGT. V lost 7 bases and J lost 3, with 13 bases in between. The CDR3 DNA is TGTGCCAGCAAGGGGGGGGGATTCTACGAGCAGTACTTC. It yields the protein CASKGGGFYEQYF.

This chain connects TRBV11-2 to TRBJ2-7; 13 bases align to TRBD2. The CDR3 is 18 amino acids. Trimming at V came to 5 bases and at J to 3 bases, leaving 13 bases not matched to a gene. Germline V lookup: CDR1 SGHAT, CDR2 FQNNGV. The CDR3 region is CASSPRTSGSGENYEQYF. The CDR3, as DNA: TGTGCCAGCAGCCCCCGGACTAGCGGGAGTGGGGAGAACTACGAGCAGTACTTC. Full variable domain (rest looked up from reference TRBV11-2 and TRBJ2-7): EAGVAQSPRYKIIEKRQSVAFWCNPISGHATLYWYQQILGQGPKLLIQFQNNGVVDDSQLPKDRFSAERLKGVDSTLKIQPAKLEDSAVYLCASSPRTSGSGENYEQYFGPGTRLTVT.

This chain links TRBV27 with TRBJ2-1; 10 nucleotides line up with TRBD2. The germline gives CDR1 MNHEY, CDR2 SMNVEV (reference sequence). This CDR3 contains 15 residues. Trimming took 5 bases from V and 7 from J; bases not matched to a gene: 8. This CDR3 is CASSRGLAVGNEQFF. DNA of the CDR3: TGTGCCAGCAGTCGCGGACTAGCGGTGGGGAATGAGCAGTTCTTC.

The rearrangement joins TRBV9 to TRBJ2-1; 9 positions match TRBD2. This CDR3 is 14 amino acids long. Per germline, CDR1 SGDLS and CDR2 YYNGEE. The J segment lost 10 bases and the V segment lost 0 bases, leaving 5 bases of the junction unmatched. CDR3 sequence (DNA): TGTGCCAGCAGCGTAGAGGGAAGCGGGAGGGAGCAGTTCTTC. Translation gives CASSVEGSGREQFF.

DNA for the CDR3: TGTGCCAGCAGTTTCTCCTCTGAAGCTTTCTTT. The encoded protein is CASSFSSEAFF. The chain has TRBV28 and TRBJ1-1; D is unresolved. Germline V gives CDR1 MDHEN, CDR2 SYDVKM. Between the trimmed V and J ends, which lost 3 bases and 6 bases, there was a span of 5 bases. The length of the CDR3 is 11 residues.

The genes are TRBV7-6 and TRBJ1-1; 9 bases are a match to TRBD1. CDR3 length equals 15 residues. V shed 0 bases and J 5 bases; nucleotides not matched to a gene: 4. In germline, CDR1 is SGHVS, CDR2 FNYEAQ. This CDR3 is CASSLAGTGITEAFF. In nucleotides, the CDR3 is TGTGCCAGCAGCTTAGCTGGGACAGGGATAACTGAAGCTTTCTTT.

The chain has TRBV30 and TRBJ2-1; 10 positions match TRBD2. J was trimmed by 7 bases and V by 3 bases; bases with no gene match: 15. CDR3 length: 17 residues. From germline, CDR1 is GTSNPN and CDR2 SVGIG (reference sequence). The CDR3 loop is CAWSLQGGASGRNEQFF. CDR3 nucleotide sequence: TGTGCCTGGAGCCTTCAGGGAGGGGCTAGCGGGAGAAATGAGCAGTTCTTC. Complete variable domain (other parts from reference TRBV30 and TRBJ2-1): SQTIHQWPATLVQPVGSPLSLECTVEGTSNPNLYWYRQAAGRGLQLLFYSVGIGQISSEVPQNLSASRPQDRQFILSSKKLLLSDSGFYLCAWSLQGGASGRNEQFFGPGTRLTVL.

V gene TRBV28 combines with J gene TRBJ2-5; 7 bases align to TRBD2. The CDR3 contains 14 residues. CDR1 and CDR2 from the germline V gene are MDHEN and SYDVKM. J lost 1 base, V lost 2 bases, and 1 base had no gene match. In nucleotides, the CDR3 is TGTGCCAGCAGTTTAGGGACTACCCAAGAGACCCAGTACTTC. Its protein is CASSLGTTQETQYF.

This clone has only one observation. The rearrangement links TRBV25-1 to TRBJ2-7; the match to TRBD2 covers 8 bases. The length of the CDR3 is 13 residues. J gave up 5 bases and V 6 bases, and 6 bases lay outside the gene matches. Germline loops: CDR1 MGHDK, CDR2 SYGVNS. The CDR3 spells CASSRGGPDEQYF. The CDR3 bases are TGTGCCAGCAGCCGGGGGGGCCCGGACGAGCAGTACTTC.

The chain uses TRBV21-1 and TRBJ2-1; TRBD1 is the table's D call and was not checked against the DNA. TRBV21-1 corresponds to a pseudogene. The CDR3 spans 17 residues. CDR3 coding DNA: TGTGCCAGCAGCAAAGTGATTATGGGGGACAGCCACAATGAGCAGTTCTTC. It yields the protein CASSKVIMGDSHNEQFF.

On this clone itself: Its ends do not fully match the called genes, so a read error is possible. The rearrangement joins TRBV28 to TRBJ2-7, with 13 positions matching TRBD2. There are 11 residues in the CDR3. Looked up from germline, CDR1 is MDHEN and CDR2 is SYDVKM. CDR3 region: CASNPPGLAGF. CDR3 coding DNA: TGTGCCAGCAACCCTCCGGGACTAGCGGGGTTC.

In DNA form, the CDR3 reads TGTGCCAGCAGCTTGGTCGGGACAGGGGAGCATGAGCAGTTCTTC. Its translation is CASSLVGTGEHEQFF. The rearrangement links TRBV5-6 to TRBJ2-1; 10 nucleotides agree with TRBD1. The CDR3 consists of 15 residues. Unmatched junction bases numbered 5, after V lost 0 bases and J lost 8 bases. Looked up from germline, CDR1 is SGHDT and CDR2 is YYEEEE.

The rearrangement links TRBV19 to TRBJ1-4, with a tentative D call TRBD1 (5 bases). From germline, CDR1 is LNHDA and CDR2 SQIVND (reference sequence). V lost 2 bases and J lost 0, with 10 bases in between. This CDR3 has 16 amino acids. The CDR3 loop is CASSIPYRSTNEKLFF. The CDR3 coding sequence is TGTGCCAGTAGTATACCCTACAGGTCAACTAATGAAAAACTGTTTTTT.

The chain recombines TRBV18 with TRBJ2-3; 7 bases align to TRBD1. The CDR3 runs to 14 residues. After removal of 3 bases from V and 4 bases from J, the junction contained 4 bases not matched to a gene. CDR1 is KGHSH, CDR2 LQKENI, per germline. This chain's CDR3 is CASSPTGQSDTQYF. For the CDR3, the DNA is TGTGCCAGCTCACCTACGGGACAGTCAGATACGCAGTATTTT.